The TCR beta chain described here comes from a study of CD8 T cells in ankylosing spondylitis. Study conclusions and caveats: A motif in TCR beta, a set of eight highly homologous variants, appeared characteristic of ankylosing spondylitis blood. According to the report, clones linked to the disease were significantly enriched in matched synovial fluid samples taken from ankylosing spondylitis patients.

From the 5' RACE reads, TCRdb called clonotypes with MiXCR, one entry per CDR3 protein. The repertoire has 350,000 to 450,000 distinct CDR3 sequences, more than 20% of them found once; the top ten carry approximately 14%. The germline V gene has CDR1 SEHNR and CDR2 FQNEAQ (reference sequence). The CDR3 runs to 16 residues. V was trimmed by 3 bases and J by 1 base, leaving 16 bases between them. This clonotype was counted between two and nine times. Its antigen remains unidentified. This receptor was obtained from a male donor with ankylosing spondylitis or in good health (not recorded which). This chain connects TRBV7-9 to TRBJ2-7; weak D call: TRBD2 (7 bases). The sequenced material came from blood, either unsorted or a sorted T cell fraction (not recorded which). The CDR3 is CASSLVEGGASYEQYF. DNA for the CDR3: TGTGCCAGCAGCTTGGTAGAGGGGGGGGCTTCCTACGAGCAGTACTTC.